The present T cell receptor beta chain was sequenced within a study of human T cells and chemical hapten exposure. Study-level information: For sensitization, 2% DPC was applied to an approximately 2 cm by approximately 2 cm patch of upper inner arm skin. Per-sample variation in TCR yield stemmed mainly from small pooled library volume differences. Whole-study results and caveats: Expanded TCRs produced significantly more large CDR3 similarity clusters than controls did.

TCRdb fed the RACE reads into MiXCR, producing one record per CDR3 protein. The data contain fewer than 500,000 distinct CDR3 sequences, approximately 5.1% of them singletons. The length of the CDR3 is 14 residues. The germline V gene has CDR1 SQVTM and CDR2 ANQGSEA. The V and J ends lost 5 bases and 8 bases respectively, with 18 bases between them. This clonotype has only a few counts. The target antigen is unknown. The time point denotes: patch test 1, 2 weeks after DPC sensitization. Noted treatment: therapeutic diphenylcyclopropenone sensitization with weekly scalp DPC. Each donor was an alopecia patient between 18 and 70 years of age who qualified for DPC.

This specimen consisted of whole blood, obtained in connection with sensitization to the hapten diphenylcyclopropenone (DPC). V gene TRBV29-1 combines with J gene TRBJ1-4; no definite D call. This receptor was taken from a woman aged 45-60 years with alopecia areata. Some clones in this sample may be carry-over from other donors' samples. CDR3 nucleotide sequence: TGCAGCGTTTCCCCGGGCCCCACGGGGGAAAAACTGTTTTTT. As protein: CSVSPGPTGEKLFF.